These 10 T cell receptor beta chains came from one sample sequenced in a study of cytomegalovirus exposure and HLA in healthy donors. Researchers ran the PCR with 60 Vbeta and 13 Jbeta primers. Assay: immunoSEQ multiplex PCR; the TCRdb copy retains only in-frame clones and omits some. The data show 100,000 to 150,000 clones, about three quarters seen once. The sample taken for sequencing was PBMCs. The receptors come from a man in his thirties or forties in good health and CMV-seronegative.

The chain uses TRBV15 and TRBJ2-2; D is perhaps TRBD1 (5 bases). CDR3 length equals 15 residues. The germline gives CDR1 LNHNV, CDR2 YYDKDF (reference sequence). Trimming left V 0 bases short and J 4 bases short, with 9 bases between. CDR3 region: CATSRDRVSTGELFF. CDR3 bases: TGTGCCACCAGCAGAGACAGGGTGAGCACCGGGGAGCTGTTTTTT.

The chain couples TRBV2 to TRBJ1-6; 8 bases agree with TRBD1. V was pared by 6 bases and J by 6 bases, with 4 bases of the junction left unmatched. This CDR3 region has 14 residues. Germline CDR1 and CDR2: SNHLY and FYNNEI. The CDR3 here is CASSGQGGNSPLHF. DNA for the CDR3: TGTGCCAGCAGCGGACAGGGAGGTAATTCACCCCTCCACTTT.

This clone was picked up a small number of times. The rearrangement joins TRBV9 to TRBJ2-6; no clear D. The CDR3 is 15 amino acids. Germline CDR1 SGDLS, CDR2 YYNGEE. Trimming cost V 1 base and J 0 bases, with 5 bases left between them. The CDR3 coding sequence is TGTGCCAGCAGCGTATCAGGCTCTGGGGCCAACGTCCTGACTTTC. Protein sequence: CASSVSGSGANVLTF. Variable domain in full (rest from reference TRBV9 and TRBJ2-6): DSGVTQTPKHLITATGQRVTLRCSPRSGDLSVYWYQQSLDQGLQFLIQYYNGEERAKGNILERFSAQQFPDLHSELNLSSLELGDSALYFCASSVSGSGANVLTFGAGSRLTVL.

The V gene is TRBV6-6, the J gene TRBJ1-1; D uncertain. The germline V gene encodes CDR1 MNHNY and CDR2 SVGAGI (reference sequence). CDR3 length equals 11 residues. V lost 5 bases and J 4 bases, leaving 5 bases between the germline ends. The chain's CDR3 is CASSGGTEAFF. CDR3 DNA sequence: TGTGCCAGCAGTGGAGGCACTGAAGCTTTCTTT.

V usage is TRBV14 and J usage is TRBJ1-1; D is perhaps TRBD1 (6 bases). The CDR3 is 18 amino acids. Germline loops: CDR1 SGHDN, CDR2 FVKESK. V was trimmed by 6 bases and J by 11 bases, leaving 34 bases between them. As DNA, the CDR3 is TGTGCCAGCAGTCGTTGGGGGGGTGGAATACAGGGACAATTGACGGCTTTCTTT. As protein: CASSRWGGGIQGQLTAFF.

The gene calls are TRBV4-1 and TRBJ1-1; D might be TRBD1 (5 bases). The germline CDR1 and CDR2 sequences are MGHRA and YSYEKL. CDR3 size: 14 residues. V was cut by 4 bases and J by 3 bases, with 12 bases left in between. CDR3 DNA sequence: TGCGCCAGCAGCCTGACGATAGGGGACACTGAAGCTTTCTTT. This sequence encodes CASSLTIGDTEAFF.

The chain has TRBV19 and TRBJ2-1, with a possible D match to TRBD2 (6 bases). There are 13 residues in the CDR3. V lost 4 bases to trimming and J lost 2 bases, with 6 bases between them. Germline loops: CDR1 LNHDA, CDR2 SQIVND (reference sequence). The CDR3 nucleotides read TGTGCCAGTAGTAGCGGGGCCTACAATGAGCAGTTCTTC. Translating it yields CASSSGAYNEQFF.

The chain uses TRBV5-5 and TRBJ1-5; tentatively, D is TRBD1 (5 bases). CDR3 size: 13 residues. Germline-derived CDR1 and CDR2 are SGHKS and YYEKEE (reference sequence). The V end was cut by 1 base, the J end by 15 bases, with 17 bases between. DNA for the CDR3: TGTGCCAGCAGCTTGCAGGGCAACAGGAGGGGGCATTTT. Protein product: CASSLQGNRRGHF.

This clone has just one count. This rearrangement joins TRBV6-1 to TRBJ2-7, with D possibly being TRBD2 (6 bases). The CDR3 contains 14 residues. Germline CDR1 is MNHNS and CDR2 is SASEGT. With 0 bases removed from V and 5 bases from J, the gap between germline ends came to 11 bases. The CDR3 coding sequence is TGTGCCAGCAGTGAAGCGCCAGGGAGGAACGAGCAGTACTTC. This gives the protein CASSEAPGRNEQYF.

In the case of this clone: A junction boundary mismatches the germline segment, possibly from a read error. The CDR3 bases are TGCGCCAGCGGCTTGGAGACTAGCGGGATGGAGACCCAGTACTTC. This encodes CASGLETSGMETQYF. The rearrangement uses TRBV5-1 and TRBJ2-5, with 11 bases lining up with TRBD2. The CDR3 extends over 15 amino acids. Germline V gene data show CDR1 as SGHRS and CDR2 as YFSETQ.